This passage covers 14 T cell receptor beta chains from one sample sequenced in a study of Graves' ophthalmopathy and Graves' hyperthyroidism. TCR beta CDR3 regions were amplified from RNA transcripts. HTBI primers primed a first-round RT-PCR, and a second-round multiplex PCR followed. TCRdb re-called the multiplex PCR reads through MiXCR, storing one row per CDR3 protein. The sample has around 1,000,000 distinct CDR3 sequences; about 36% are singletons. Material for sequencing was peripheral blood or thyroid tissue (not recorded which). The receptors shown here come from an adult man with Graves' hyperthyroidism.

This clonotype appeared many times. The CDR3 DNA reads TGTGCCAGCAGTGGGGACAGGTCAACCTATGGCTACACCTTC. Translated, it gives CASSGDRSTYGYTF. The chain has TRBV7-2 and TRBJ1-2, with 8 bases identical to TRBD1. There are 14 residues in the CDR3. J gave up 4 bases and V 6 bases, and 7 bases lay outside the gene matches. CDR1 and CDR2 (germline): SGHTA, FQGNSA.

This clonotype was found many times. The chain combines TRBV24-1 with TRBJ2-7; 8 bases agree with TRBD1. The CDR3 spans 12 residues. Trimming at V came to 9 bases and at J to 5 bases, leaving 5 bases not matched to a gene. The germline V gene has CDR1 KGHDR and CDR2 SFDVKD. The CDR3 protein is CATRRTGNEQYF. In DNA form, the CDR3 reads TGTGCCACCCGTCGGACAGGGAACGAGCAGTACTTC.

This clonotype is a singleton in its sample. The germline gene is not matched at one end of the junction; a read error may be the cause. V is TRBV5-1 and J is TRBJ1-5; D gene uncertain. There are 12 residues in the CDR3. Germline loops: CDR1 SGHRS, CDR2 YFSETQ. CDR3 nucleotide sequence: TGCGCCAGCAGCTTGGAAGGTCAGCCCCATCATTTT. Protein: CASSLEGQPHHF.

This clonotype occurred many times. The V and J genes are TRBV7-2 and TRBJ1-2; no firm D call. The CDR3 covers 15 residues. The V gene lost 5 bases and the J gene lost 0 bases, with 13 bases spanning the gap. Germline lookup yields CDR1 SGHTA and CDR2 FQGNSA. The CDR3 DNA reads as TGTGCCAGCAGCCTACGTCAGCCCGCTAACTATGGCTACACCTTC. This sequence encodes CASSLRQPANYGYTF.

The J gene is TRBJ1-3, the V gene TRBV29-1, with 7 bases identical to TRBD1. V shed 7 bases and J 7 bases; nucleotides not matched to a gene: 7. CDR3 length equals 12 residues. Germline assignment: CDR1 SQVTM and CDR2 ANQGSEA. The CDR3 DNA reads as TGCAGCGCACGAGGGGGCACGAACACCATATATTTT. Encoded protein: CSARGGTNTIYF.

Of note for this clonotype: A much larger clone differs by one base, so this may be a read error. This rearrangement joins TRBV15 to TRBJ2-6, with 8 bases matching TRBD2. Germline V gene sequence: CDR1 LNHNV, CDR2 YYDKDF (reference sequence). This CDR3 is 18 amino acids long. The chain's CDR3 is CATRDPLGGGSGANVPTF. DNA for the CDR3: TGTGCCACCAGGGACCCCCTCGGGGGGGGGTCTGGGGCCAACGTCCCGACTTTC.

The chain carries TRBV20-1 and TRBJ2-7; 10 bases fit TRBD2. This CDR3 comprises 15 residues. Germline V CDR1 and CDR2: DFQATT, SNEGSKA (reference sequence). Trimming removed 6 bases from V and 4 bases from J; junction bases left unmatched: 12. The CDR3 protein is CSAHNPSGSAYEQYF. CDR3 in DNA: TGCAGTGCCCATAACCCTAGCGGGAGCGCGTACGAGCAGTACTTC.

This clonotype occurred many times. The gene calls are TRBV29-1 and TRBJ1-2; the match to TRBD1 covers 7 bases. The CDR3 spans 12 residues. Trimming took 7 bases from V and 2 from J; bases not matched to a gene: 4. CDR1 is SQVTM and CDR2 is ANQGSEA in the germline V gene. The CDR3 DNA sequence: TGCAGCGCCCTACAGGGGAACTATGGCTACACCTTC. Protein product: CSALQGNYGYTF.

The chain carries TRBV10-3 and TRBJ1-5; D remains unclear. The CDR3 loop spans 15 amino acids. The germline gives CDR1 ENHRY, CDR2 SYGVKD. V gave up 5 bases and J gave up 0 bases, with 11 bases separating them. CDR3 in amino acids: CAISNGGLSNQPQHF. CDR3 in DNA: TGTGCCATCAGTAATGGAGGGCTTAGCAATCAGCCCCAGCATTTT.

The chain links TRBV20-1 to TRBJ2-7; D gene ambiguous. Trimming shortened V by 0 bases and J by 3 bases, and 15 bases separated the two germline ends. The length of the CDR3 is 15 residues. The germline gives CDR1 DFQATT, CDR2 SNEGSKA (reference sequence). CDR3 amino acids: CSARDNLLVGYEQYF. The CDR3 DNA is TGCAGTGCTAGAGATAACTTGCTAGTAGGCTACGAGCAGTACTTC.

The chain has TRBV19 and TRBJ1-5; 11 bases agree with TRBD1. CDR1 is LNHDA and CDR2 is SQIVND in the germline V gene (reference sequence). This CDR3 contains 15 residues. V shed 4 bases, J shed 3 bases, and the junction held 2 bases outside the gene matches. The CDR3 loop is CASSTGQGVNQPQHF. The CDR3 DNA reads as TGTGCCAGTAGTACGGGACAGGGGGTCAATCAGCCCCAGCATTTT.

On this clonotype itself: An end of the junction does not agree with germline; a read error may underlie this. This rearrangement joins TRBV10-1 to TRBJ2-7; either TRBD1 or TRBD2 may supply D (7 bases each). The length of the CDR3 is 12 residues. Germline loops: CDR1 WNHNN, CDR2 SYGVQD (reference sequence). The CDR3 here is CPSPGGGYEQYF. For the CDR3, the DNA is TGCCCCAGCCCAGGGGGAGGGTACGAGCAGTACTTC.

The chain recombines TRBV19 with TRBJ1-2, with unresolved D. CDR1 is LNHDA, CDR2 SQIVND, per germline (reference sequence). V gave up 9 bases and J gave up 7 bases, with 15 bases separating them. The CDR3 extends over 12 amino acids. The CDR3 region is CASRPRWGGYTF. The DNA of the CDR3 is TGTGCCAGCAGACCTAGGTGGGGTGGCTACACCTTC.

This clonotype was recorded at least ten times. This chain joins TRBV10-2 and TRBJ2-7; D uncertain. The CDR3 covers 11 residues. Trimming removed 6 bases at V and 7 bases at J, with 10 bases between. Germline assignment: CDR1 WSHSY and CDR2 SAAADI. The CDR3 is CASSHSSEQYF. The CDR3 DNA is TGCGCCAGCAGCCATAGTTCGGAGCAGTACTTC.